This TCR beta chain was captured by sequencing in a study of shared T cell receptors in the human thymus. This table comes from immunoSEQ multiplex PCR, and its TCRdb copy is limited to in-frame clones, with some not included. The sample holds about 660,000 clones; roughly 88% are singletons and the top ten take about 0.01%. Trimming shortened V by 10 bases and J by 0 bases, and 19 bases separated the two germline ends. The germline V gene has CDR1 MNHEY and CDR2 SMNVEV (reference sequence). This CDR3 comprises 16 residues. Separately, the same data were catalogued under a study of human thymus T cells. In that study: Biased V and J segment usage appeared in thymus and peripheral blood.

The origin of this receptor is a boy in the first two years of life with a congenital heart defect. The sample comprised thymocytes. The chain is built from TRBV27 and TRBJ2-1, with unresolved D. CDR3 DNA: TGTGCCACCTTACCCTCGCGGCCCAGCTCCTACAATGAGCAGTTCTTC. This encodes CATLPSRPSSYNEQFF.